These T cell receptor beta chains were read from a single sample in a study of blood T cell repertoires in COVID-19. Profiled with immunoSEQ multiplex PCR; TCRdb holds only in-frame clones, not every one. The data contain about 340,000 clones, about 90% of them singletons. Input material: peripheral blood. These receptors were collected from a woman aged 70-85 years with COVID-19, enrolled during active disease. The conserved cysteine and the conserved F or W are not part of the CDR3 here.

j_gene | v_gene | CDR3aa
TRBJ1-1 | TRBV2 | ASSVEGANTEAF
TRBJ1-1 | TRBV4-3 | ASSQERGGTEAF
TRBJ1-2 | TRBV7-2 | ASSLDRGLGYT
TRBJ2-3 | TRBV9 | ASSVLAGGPDTQY
TRBJ2-1 | TRBV5-1 | ASSLSGGSSYNEQF
TRBJ2-5 | TRBV7-2 | ASSTRTGGETQY
TRBJ2-7 | TRBV28 | ASWPGGSYEQY
TRBJ1-2 | TRBV6-1 | ASSEGAGASYGYT
TRBJ1-2 | TRBV19 | ASTRGQGLQGYT
TRBJ1-2 | TRBV7-2 | ASSLGGVGFYGYT
TRBJ1-2 | TRBV7-9 | ASSLPGQGSNYGYT
TRBJ2-7 | TRBV3-1/TRBV3-2 | ASSRSAAGAYEQY
TRBJ1-1 | TRBV18 | ASRGIGGENTEAF
TRBJ1-1 | TRBV5-8 | ASSRGGGRDTEAF
TRBJ2-3 | TRBV9 | ASSVGWGGTTDTQY
TRBJ2-1 | TRBV4-2 | ASSLPGATGEQF
TRBJ1-2 | TRBV5-1 | ASSPIGGFMGGYT
TRBJ2-2 | TRBV11-2 | ASSARMTGPNTGELF
TRBJ2-3 | TRBV11-3 | ASTSGGSTDTQY
TRBJ2-1 | TRBV7-9 | ASSSIVSGGNEQF
TRBJ2-5 | TRBV5-1 | ASSLAQGQTGGETQY
TRBJ1-1 | TRBV6-4 | ASSKEASAEAF
TRBJ2-7 | TRBV30 | AWRGQGAHEQY
TRBJ1-1 | TRBV10-1 | ASSESSHRTEAF
TRBJ1-2 | TRBV28 | ASSATARGLSNYGYT
TRBJ1-1 | TRBV9 | ASSGDRQFEAF
TRBJ1-1 | TRBV9 | ASSVGGDTEAF
TRBJ2-3 | TRBV5-8 | ASSQTSGTRYTQY
TRBJ2-1 | TRBV12-3/TRBV12-4 | ASPGADNEQF
TRBJ1-5 | TRBV6-5 | ASSYSNEVDQPQH
TRBJ1-2 | TRBV12-3/TRBV12-4 | ASSFLRGDGYT
TRBJ2-4 | TRBV12-3/TRBV12-4 | ASNRQGNIQY
TRBJ2-7 | TRBV5-4 | ASSREGTVAYEQY
TRBJ1-2 | TRBV19 | ASSKGQGAINYGYT
TRBJ1-1 | TRBV27 | ASSLRTGGPNTEAF
TRBJ2-5 | TRBV24-1 | ATSGIGQGETQY
TRBJ2-5 | TRBV7-2 | ASSLTSGATLETQY
TRBJ1-1 | TRBV6-5 | ASSPGQGVF
TRBJ2-7 | TRBV6-1 | ASSEAQTGEPY
TRBJ1-2 | TRBV19 | ASSIENRYYGYT
TRBJ2-3 | TRBV9 | ASSTSGLTDTQY
TRBJ1-2 | TRBV6-5 | ASRTPGGIGYT
TRBJ1-5 | TRBV7-2 | ASSVTGTPNQPQH
TRBJ2-2 | TRBV10-3 | AISERDRDTGELF
TRBJ2-7 | TRBV11-2 | ASSQKVTGIYEQY